This TCR beta chain was captured in a study of cytotoxic CD8 clonotypes in ibrutinib-treated CLL. About the study: Among patients, around 25 responded partially and 2 completely; 14 then stayed remitted and roughly 12 progressed after median about 68 months. On average, each sample had 255,043 productive templates and approximately 100,000 productive rearrangements.

Generated by immunoSEQ multiplex PCR, the TCRdb table keeps only in-frame clones and is missing some. The profile shows approximately 91,000 clones, about 76% of them singletons. Study-wide results and limits: Shared public clonotypes were rare, and on treatment they either got smaller or stayed the same. Clonality increased with ibrutinib response but returned toward baseline at progression.

This clone was picked up one time. Its antigen is still unknown. V shed 3 bases, J shed 5 bases, and the junction held 4 bases outside the gene matches. From germline, CDR1 is LNHDA and CDR2 SQIVND (reference sequence). The CDR3 sequence is 14 residues long. This clonotype was obtained from a human donor with chronic lymphocytic leukemia. Sequenced here: PBMCs, sampled after 12 months of ibrutinib treatment. This chain joins TRBV19 and TRBJ2-3, with 8 bases lining up with TRBD2. The CDR3 nucleotides read TGTGCCAGTAGTATTTCCCGGGGGGGAGATACGCAGTATTTT. Its protein product is CASSISRGGDTQYF.